What follows are 30 T cell receptor beta chains derived from one specimen sequenced in a study of technical replicates of blood from several donors. The repertoire was sequenced with immunoSEQ multiplex PCR; TCRdb's copy has only in-frame clones and lacks some. The table lists 65,000 to 85,000 clones, approximately 96% of them singletons. The sample was T cells isolated from PBMCs. These TCRs come from a human donor in good health.

V gene TRBV7-9 combines with J gene TRBJ1-1; possible D gene TRBD1, 5 bases. The CDR3 spans 15 residues. The germline gives CDR1 SEHNR, CDR2 FQNEAQ (reference sequence). Trimming pared 1 base from V and 5 bases from J, leaving 14 bases between. The CDR3 DNA sequence: TGTGCCAGCAGCTTAGTCGCAGGCGGGGGTACTGAAGCTTTCTTT. This encodes CASSLVAGGGTEAFF.

V gene TRBV2 combines with J gene TRBJ2-7; D gene unclear. Germline CDR1 and CDR2: SNHLY and FYNNEI. Trimming took off 10 bases at V and 3 bases at J, with 16 bases between the two ends. CDR3 size: 13 residues. The CDR3 sequence: CATSSTGDYEQYF. The DNA for the CDR3 is TGTGCCACCTCATCGACGGGTGACTACGAGCAGTACTTC.

The rearrangement uses TRBV5-1 and TRBJ2-7; TRBD1 might be the D (6 bases). The germline CDR1 and CDR2 sequences are SGHRS and YFSETQ. This CDR3 is 15 amino acids long. V was trimmed by 0 bases and J by 3 bases, leaving 13 bases between them. CDR3: CASSLEGVKSYEQYF. CDR3 sequence (DNA): TGCGCCAGCAGCTTGGAGGGGGTAAAAAGCTACGAGCAGTACTTC. Drawing the rest from reference TRBV5-1 and TRBJ2-7, the complete variable domain is KAGVTQTPRYLIKTRGQQVTLSCSPISGHRSVSWYQQTPGQGLQFLFEYFSETQRNKGNFPGRFSGRQFSNSRSEMNVSTLELGDSALYLCASSLEGVKSYEQYFGPGTRLTVT.

Notes on this clone: A junction boundary mismatches the germline segment, possibly from a read error. V and J are TRBV7-7 and TRBJ2-7, with TRBD1 as a possible D gene (6 bases). The CDR3 sequence is 15 residues long. Germline CDR1 is SSHAT and CDR2 is FNYEAQ (reference sequence). In DNA form, the CDR3 reads TGTGCTAGCAGCTTATTTCTTACAGGGTCCTACGAGCAGTACTTC. This translates into CASSLFLTGSYEQYF.

V usage is TRBV9 and J usage is TRBJ2-7, with D perhaps matching TRBD1 (6 bases). The germline V gene encodes CDR1 SGDLS and CDR2 YYNGEE. CDR3 size: 14 residues. With 0 bases removed from V and 3 bases from J, the gap between germline ends came to 10 bases. The CDR3 DNA follows: TGTGCCAGCAGCGTAGGGACAGCCGACTACGAGCAGTACTTC. Its translation: CASSVGTADYEQYF.

The chain links TRBV5-1 to TRBJ2-7, with 7 bases fitting TRBD1. The CDR3 loop spans 14 amino acids. Trimming at V came to 4 bases and at J to 2 bases, leaving 6 bases not matched to a gene. Per the germline V gene, CDR1 is SGHRS and CDR2 is YFSETQ. The CDR3 DNA is TGCGCCAGCAGCCTCGGGACAGAGACCTACGAGCAGTACTTC. Translated: CASSLGTETYEQYF.

The V and J genes are TRBV11-1 and TRBJ2-5; D perhaps matches TRBD1 (7 bases). The CDR3 loop spans 15 amino acids. V was clipped by 1 base and J by 2 bases, with 11 bases between them. The germline V gene encodes CDR1 SGHAT and CDR2 FQDESV (reference sequence). The CDR3 bases are TGTGCCAGCAGCTTAGACCCAGGGGGGCAAGAGACCCAGTACTTC. This sequence encodes CASSLDPGGQETQYF.

This chain connects TRBV30 to TRBJ2-7, with 12 bases fitting TRBD2. CDR1 GTSNPN and CDR2 SVGIG come from the germline V gene (reference sequence). CDR3 length: 16 amino acids. Trimming took 0 bases from V and 7 from J; bases not matched to a gene: 10. The CDR3 nucleotides are TGTGCCTGGAGTGTACGGCGACTAGCGGGAGACGGGGAGCAGTACTTC. Encoded protein: CAWSVRRLAGDGEQYF.

This rearrangement joins TRBV11-3 to TRBJ2-3, with a possible D match to TRBD1 (5 bases). CDR3 length: 13 amino acids. The ends were cut back, 3 bases at V and 5 bases at J, with 9 bases in the middle. CDR1 and CDR2 from the germline V gene are SGHNT and YENEEA. The CDR3 loop reads CASSFNRRDTQYF. The CDR3 DNA reads as TGTGCCAGCAGCTTCAACAGGCGAGATACGCAGTATTTT.

The V gene is TRBV4-1, the J gene TRBJ2-7, with D hard to call. There are 13 residues in the CDR3. Trimming removed 3 bases at V and 3 bases at J, with 9 bases between. Germline values: CDR1 MGHRA, CDR2 YSYEKL. The CDR3 sequence: CASSQVGDYEQYF. CDR3 nucleotides: TGCGCCAGCAGCCAGGTAGGAGACTACGAGCAGTACTTC.

The chain joins TRBV7-8 to TRBJ2-7, with a weak D call TRBD1 (5 bases). The CDR3 length is 12 residues. The V end was cut by 1 base, the J end by 6 bases, with 7 bases between. Germline V gene sequence: CDR1 SGHVS, CDR2 FQNEAQ. CDR3 in amino acids: CASSLGTFEQYF. As DNA, the CDR3 is TGTGCCAGCAGCTTAGGGACATTCGAGCAGTACTTC.

The chain has TRBV6-5 and TRBJ1-1, with D perhaps TRBD1 (5 bases). Deletions cut 3 bases from V and 6 bases from J, with 17 bases between. Germline values: CDR1 MNHEY, CDR2 SVGAGI. This CDR3 comprises 15 residues. The CDR3 protein is CASSYLPGLRPEAFF. CDR3 DNA sequence: TGTGCCAGCAGTTATTTGCCGGGACTTCGTCCTGAAGCTTTCTTT.

The chain carries TRBV25-1 and TRBJ2-1, with D possibly matching TRBD1 (6 bases). Looked up from germline, CDR1 is MGHDK and CDR2 is SYGVNS. V lost 3 bases to trimming and J lost 5 bases, with 11 bases between them. The CDR3 is 14 amino acids. The CDR3 region has the DNA TGTGCCAGCAGTGACCAGGGGTTGAACAATGAGCAGTTCTTC. This encodes CASSDQGLNNEQFF.

This clone is a singleton in its sample. The chain employs TRBV5-1 and TRBJ2-1, with 10 bases aligning to TRBD2. Losses at the gene ends were 0 bases for V and 9 bases for J; bases not matched to a gene: 9. The CDR3 has 16 amino acids. CDR1 is SGHRS and CDR2 is YFSETQ in the germline V gene. CDR3 sequence (DNA): TGCGCCAGCAGCTTGGTGGCTAGCGGGAGAGGAAGTGAGCAGTTCTTC. Residues: CASSLVASGRGSEQFF.

In its sample, this clone was seen once. The CDR3 protein is CASSFPDRGGRTEAFF. The CDR3 coding sequence is TGTGCCAGCAGCTTTCCGGACAGGGGTGGTCGAACTGAAGCTTTCTTT. The chain carries TRBV13 and TRBJ1-1; the match to TRBD1 covers 9 bases. J gave up 5 bases and V 3 bases, and 10 bases lay outside the gene matches. Germline CDR1 and CDR2: PRHDT and FYEKMQ (reference sequence). This CDR3 comprises 16 residues.

DNA of the CDR3: TGTGCCAGCAGCTTACAGCAGGGGGCGAGGGGCTACACCTTC. Protein product: CASSLQQGARGYTF. The chain joins TRBV7-8 to TRBJ1-2; 8 positions agree with TRBD1. This CDR3 is built from 14 residues. J was trimmed by 8 bases and V by 2 bases; bases with no gene match: 7. CDR1 SGHVS and CDR2 FQNEAQ come from the germline V gene.

This clone was counted once. J is TRBJ2-7 and V is TRBV14; 7 nucleotides agree with TRBD2. The germline V gene has CDR1 SGHDN and CDR2 FVKESK. V shed 1 base, J shed 3 bases, and the junction held 9 bases outside the gene matches. There are 16 residues in the CDR3. CDR3 sequence: CASSQVRASGNYEQYF. CDR3 coding DNA: TGTGCCAGCAGCCAAGTGCGGGCTAGCGGAAACTACGAGCAGTACTTC.

The chain is built from TRBV30 and TRBJ2-3; D gene uncertain. The CDR3 extends over 13 amino acids. Trimming shortened V by 3 bases and J by 0 bases, and 7 bases separated the two germline ends. Germline V CDR1 and CDR2: GTSNPN, SVGIG (reference sequence). CDR3 DNA: TGTGCCTGGAGCGAGGCCAGCACAGATACGCAGTATTTT. As protein: CAWSEASTDTQYF. The entire variable domain, with the rest obtained from reference TRBV30 and TRBJ2-3, is as follows: SQTIHQWPATLVQPVGSPLSLECTVEGTSNPNLYWYRQAAGRGLQLLFYSVGIGQISSEVPQNLSASRPQDRQFILSSKKLLLSDSGFYLCAWSEASTDTQYFGPGTRLTVL.

The chain uses TRBV19 and TRBJ1-5, with 9 bases that match TRBD1. Per the germline V gene, CDR1 is LNHDA and CDR2 is SQIVND (reference sequence). The CDR3 covers 16 residues. Trimming removed 1 base from V and 7 bases from J; junction bases left unmatched: 8. CDR3: CASSIVIGTGNQPQHF. The CDR3 DNA reads TGTGCCAGTAGTATAGTAATAGGGACAGGGAACCAGCCCCAGCATTTT. Looking up the rest from reference TRBV19 and TRBJ1-5 gives the full variable domain: DGGITQSPKYLFRKEGQNVTLSCEQNLNHDAMYWYRQDPGQGLRLIYYSQIVNDFQKGDIAEGYSVSREKKESFPLTVTSAQKNPTAFYLCASSIVIGTGNQPQHFGDGTRLSIL.

This clone was seen only once. The chain uses TRBV2 and TRBJ2-1; 8 bases align to TRBD2. CDR1 and CDR2 (germline): SNHLY, FYNNEI. V shed 10 bases and J 4 bases; nucleotides not matched to a gene: 6. CDR3 length: 13 amino acids. The CDR3 DNA sequence: TGTGCCACCGTAGCGGGACCATACAATGAGCAGTTCTTC. Its translation is CATVAGPYNEQFF.

This rearrangement joins TRBV14 to TRBJ2-5, with unresolved D. Trimming removed 1 base from V and 10 bases from J, with 10 bases in between. The germline CDR1 and CDR2 sequences are SGHDN and FVKESK. The length of the CDR3 is 12 residues. CDR3 sequence reads: CASSQVPWLQYF. CDR3 DNA sequence: TGTGCCAGCAGCCAAGTCCCCTGGCTCCAGTACTTC.

This chain uses TRBV6-1 with TRBJ1-1; D is uncertain. V dropped 0 bases and J dropped 8 bases, with 7 bases sitting between them. CDR3 size: 12 residues. Looked up from germline, CDR1 is MNHNS and CDR2 is SASEGT. In nucleotides, the CDR3 is TGTGCCAGCAGTGAAGCCGGGTGGGAAGCTTTCTTT. Protein product: CASSEAGWEAFF.

The chain uses TRBV18 and TRBJ1-5; D is unclear. CDR1 and CDR2 from the germline V gene are KGHSH and LQKENI. Trimming removed 3 bases at V and 3 bases at J, with 12 bases between. The CDR3 extends over 15 amino acids. The chain's CDR3 is CASSPQRGYNQPQHF. The CDR3 DNA sequence: TGTGCCAGCTCACCGCAGCGGGGTTACAATCAGCCCCAGCATTTT.

The chain is built from TRBV4-2 and TRBJ2-7, with TRBD2 identical over 10 bases. Losses at the gene ends were 0 bases for V and 5 bases for J; bases not matched to a gene: 7. The V gene's germline CDR1 is LGHNA and CDR2 YNFKEQ. CDR3 size: 16 residues. This CDR3 reads CASSQESSGRFHEQYF. The CDR3 coding sequence is TGTGCCAGCAGCCAAGAATCTAGCGGGAGATTTCACGAGCAGTACTTC.

This chain connects TRBV19 to TRBJ1-3, with D hard to call. Trimming pared 5 bases from V and 3 bases from J, leaving 8 bases between. CDR3 size: 13 residues. The germline gives CDR1 LNHDA, CDR2 SQIVND (reference sequence). CDR3 sequence (DNA): TGTGCCAGTAGTCCGGAGTATGGAAACACCATATATTTT. Protein: CASSPEYGNTIYF.

The chain employs TRBV7-9 and TRBJ1-1, with D possibly being TRBD1 (5 bases). CDR3 length equals 12 residues. The germline gives CDR1 SEHNR, CDR2 FQNEAQ (reference sequence). V was pared by 4 bases and J by 6 bases, with 9 bases between. CDR3: CASSWGVPEAFF. In DNA, the CDR3 is TGTGCCAGCAGCTGGGGGGTTCCTGAAGCTTTCTTT.

This clone has only one observation. The chain has TRBV11-2 and TRBJ2-7; D gene unclear. This CDR3 is built from 13 residues. Germline values: CDR1 SGHAT, CDR2 FQNNGV. V was trimmed by 3 bases and J by 3 bases, leaving 9 bases between them. The CDR3 region is CASSFYNFYEQYF. Here the CDR3 DNA reads TGTGCCAGCAGCTTTTATAACTTCTACGAGCAGTACTTC.

The chain is built from TRBV4-2 and TRBJ2-1; D unclear. The germline V gene encodes CDR1 LGHNA and CDR2 YNFKEQ. Trimming stripped 1 base from V and 2 bases from J, with 9 bases between. This CDR3 has 15 amino acids. CDR3 nucleotides: TGTGCCAGCAGCCAAGCGGCGGAAACCTACAATGAGCAGTTCTTC. It is translated as CASSQAAETYNEQFF.

The rearrangement joins TRBV10-3 to TRBJ1-2, with D perhaps matching TRBD1 (6 bases). The CDR3 runs to 10 residues. The V and J ends lost 10 bases and 7 bases respectively, with 10 bases between them. Per the germline V gene, CDR1 is ENHRY and CDR2 is SYGVKD. CDR3 region: CATGVGGYTF. CDR3 nucleotides: TGTGCCACAGGGGTCGGTGGCTACACCTTC.

This chain joins TRBV18 and TRBJ1-1; the match to TRBD1 covers 8 bases. The junction had 7 bases not matched to a gene; V was cut back by 2 bases and J by 2 bases. The CDR3 has 16 amino acids. Germline V gene lookup returns CDR1 KGHSH and CDR2 LQKENI. The DNA for the CDR3 is TGTGCCAGCTCACCAAATTCAGGGGGCGCTAACACTGAAGCTTTCTTT. Protein sequence: CASSPNSGGANTEAFF.